This TCR beta chain was found in a study of glioma-infiltrating T cells. Study findings and constraints: Tissue-blood divergence was below expectation in non-neoplastic patients, above in gliomas.

Amplification of TCR alpha and beta CDR3 regions from RNA used iRepertoire nested multiplex PCR. TCRdb ran MiXCR on the multiplex PCR reads and lists one entry per CDR3 protein. The sample holds some 180,000 distinct CDR3 sequences, over 30% seen once. This clonotype was observed at least ten times. Its antigen is unknown. From germline, CDR1 is LGHNA and CDR2 YSLEER. The CDR3 is made up of 16 amino acids. V lost 2 bases, J lost 0 bases, and 4 bases stayed unmatched. The receptor was derived from a human donor with low-grade glioma or glioblastoma, undergoing nonglioma brain surgery, or in good health (not recorded which). The chain recombines TRBV4-3 with TRBJ2-3, with 8 bases that match TRBD2. The sample was glioma tissue, nonneoplastic brain tissue, or PBMCs (not recorded which). The CDR3 DNA follows: TGCGCCAGCAGCCAACGAATAGCGGGAAGCACAGATACGCAGTATTTT. Translated: CASSQRIAGSTDTQYF.